This TCR beta chain stems from a study of neurological immune-mediated disorders. This clonotype was seen at least ten times. Antigen: not known. The study's findings and limits: The absence of shared CDR3 amino acid sequences among expanded clones across subjects suggests private repertoires in all groups. While HTLV-1-associated myelopathy showed the greatest TCR clonal expansion, multiple sclerosis showed the least, falling below healthy controls.

5'RACE generated cDNA with 10-nucleotide random UMIs. TCRdb itself ran the 5' RACE reads through MiXCR, one entry per CDR3 protein. The repertoire has 70,000 to 95,000 distinct CDR3 sequences, about 12% of them found once; the top ten carry approximately 4.5%. Indicated time point: longitudinal time-point 2. The germline V gene encodes CDR1 SGHRS and CDR2 YFSETQ. V was pared by 4 bases and J by 2 bases, with 7 bases of the junction left unmatched. CDR3 size: 15 residues. Sequencing was carried out using PBMCs. The chain employs TRBV5-1 and TRBJ2-7; 9 bases map to TRBD1. The source of this sequence is a female donor with HTLV-1-associated myelopathy (HAM/TSP). CDR3 residues: CASSPGTGYPYEQYF. The CDR3 DNA is TGCGCCAGCAGCCCCGGGACAGGGTACCCCTACGAGCAGTACTTC.